This T cell receptor (beta chain) was identified in a study of T-cell memory formation after mild COVID-19. Study at large: Largely, TCR clusters stayed within a single donor.

Study-level findings and limits: Still unconfirmed is whether the second-wave clones peaking on day 37 recognized SARS-CoV-2. A balance of CD4 and CD8 characterized clones contracting day 15 to 85, whereas later expanders leaned CD4+. The pre-infection memory compartment contained some responding clones, suggesting cross-reactive memory joined.

This clonotype was recorded at least ten times. The antigen remains unidentified. A single record per CDR3 protein comes from TCRdb applying MiXCR to the 5' RACE reads. The sample consists of 29,000 or so distinct CDR3 sequences, about 15% of them appearing once. Material for sequencing was PBMCs or a T cell subset sorted from them (not recorded which). The sequence came from an adult who had mild COVID-19 (a few samples of this study predate the infection). Cell type and time point are not known.

The CDR3 coding sequence is TGTGCCAGCAGCACCCACGGACAAGGCGAGCAGTACTTC. It specifies CASSTHGQGEQYF. The rearrangement links TRBV9 to TRBJ2-7, with a weak D call TRBD1 (5 bases). Germline V gives CDR1 SGDLS, CDR2 YYNGEE. CDR3 size: 13 residues. V gave up 4 bases and J gave up 6 bases, with 14 bases separating them.